The 24 T cell receptor beta chains below come from one sample, sequenced in a study of blood T cells in healthy people across ages (dated by TCRdb to 2013 to 2016). The library was obtained by 5' RACE. The listed sequencing device is Illumina HiSeq 2500. A second PCR of about 7 to 12 cycles was performed with a sample-barcoded 5' primer and a J-beta primer mix. The public reads were reanalyzed by TCRdb: fastp trimming at Q25, MiXCR alignment, in-frame beta chains only. Rows matching on CDR3 protein sequence are summarized as one entry with the most common DNA and genes. This sample comprises more than 650,000 distinct CDR3 sequences, approximately 22% of them detected only once. The ten most abundant clones make up about 20% of the sample. The sample was blood. These receptors all come from a man aged 70-80 years in good health.

The CDR3 sequence: CASSLETGEETQYF. The CDR3 nucleotides are TGTGCCAGCAGCTTAGAAACAGGGGAGGAGACCCAGTACTTC. The genes are TRBV11-3 and TRBJ2-5; 7 nucleotides line up with TRBD1. The V segment lost 0 bases and the J segment 5 bases; nucleotides outside the gene matches: 3. Germline V gene sequence: CDR1 SGHNT, CDR2 YENEEA. The CDR3 is 14 amino acids.

The CDR3 nucleotides are TGCAGTGCTCTTGAGTGGGAGACCCAGTACTTC. This sequence encodes CSALEWETQYF. The chain joins TRBV20-1 to TRBJ2-5; D remains unclear. The CDR3 has 11 residues. Trimming cost V 5 bases and J 5 bases, with 9 bases left between them. Per the germline V gene, CDR1 is DFQATT and CDR2 is SNEGSKA (reference sequence).

Worth noting for this clonotype: A read error may be the cause here, since a much bigger clone is one base away. The chain combines TRBV20-1 with TRBJ1-4, with D unresolved. This CDR3 has 12 residues. V was cut by 7 bases and J by 3 bases, with 9 bases left in between. Germline lookup yields CDR1 DFQATT and CDR2 SNEGSKA (reference sequence). CDR3 sequence (DNA): TGCAGTGTCAGGATCCCTAATGAAAAACTGTTTTTT. It codes for CSVRIPNEKLFF.

In this sample, this clonotype turned up many times. The V gene is TRBV12-3 or TRBV12-4, the J gene TRBJ2-1; D may correspond to TRBD1 or TRBD2 (6 bases each). Trimming removed 5 bases at V and 7 bases at J, with 24 bases between. The CDR3 totals 17 residues. The CDR3 nucleotides read TGTGCCAGCAGTCGGGGACTGGAGGGGGTTCTTGGGAATGAGCAGTTCTTC. Its translation is CASSRGLEGVLGNEQFF.

The chain combines TRBV5-6 with TRBJ2-5, with 7 bases that match TRBD2. Near its end, the DNA agrees better with TRBJ2-1, so the J call may be wrong. This CDR3 comprises 13 residues. CDR1 and CDR2 (germline): SGHDT, YYEEEE. The CDR3 protein is CASSWVHGGEQFF. CDR3 bases: TGTGCCAGCAGCTGGGTGCACGGGGGGGAGCAGTTCTTC.

The rearrangement joins TRBV14 to TRBJ2-5; possibly TRBD1 or TRBD2 for D (5 bases each). This CDR3 region has 13 residues. V dropped 4 bases and J dropped 7 bases, with 13 bases sitting between them. Per the germline V gene, CDR1 is SGHDN and CDR2 is FVKESK. CDR3 in DNA: TGTGCCAGCAGCCGGGACGGTGTGGGGACCCAGTACTTC. Protein sequence: CASSRDGVGTQYF.

This sequence joins TRBV28 and TRBJ1-5, with 10 bases fitting TRBD1. The ends lost 11 bases at V and 0 bases at J; junction bases unmatched: 4. The CDR3 runs 14 residues. Germline assignment: CDR1 MDHEN and CDR2 SYDVKM. CDR3 in DNA: TGTGCCGCATGGGACAGGGGTAGCAATCAGCCCCAGCATTTT. This translates into CAAWDRGSNQPQHF.

The table lists this clonotype with a few counts. This chain connects TRBV5-6 to TRBJ2-5, with 12 bases identical to TRBD2. The V and J ends lost 4 bases and 11 bases, in that order; junction bases with no gene match: 9. This CDR3 comprises 14 residues. From germline, CDR1 is SGHDT and CDR2 YYEEEE. The CDR3 nucleotides are TGTGCCAGCAGCCGGCCGACTAGCGGGGGACCACAGTACTTC. Encoded protein: CASSRPTSGGPQYF.

A remark on this clonotype: An end of the junction does not agree with germline; a read error may underlie this. The chain uses TRBV19 and TRBJ2-1; perhaps TRBD2 as D (6 bases). Germline CDR1 reads LNHDA; CDR2 reads SQIVND (reference sequence). The CDR3 contains 15 residues. The DNA for the CDR3 is TGTGCCACCCAAAAGATGGCGGGGCCTTACAATGAGGAGTTCTTC. This sequence encodes CATQKMAGPYNEEFF.

This rearrangement joins TRBV14 to TRBJ1-1; D remains ambiguous. Trimming took off 0 bases at V and 1 base at J, with 9 bases between the two ends. The CDR3 covers 15 residues. Germline CDR1 and CDR2: SGHDN and FVKESK. CDR3 in DNA: TGTGCCAGCAGCCAAGAGTCCGCGCCGAACACTGAAGCTTTCTTT. It specifies CASSQESAPNTEAFF.

In this sample, this clonotype turned up a few times. The V and J genes are TRBV2 and TRBJ1-5; D may be TRBD1 (5 bases). Germline CDR1 SNHLY, CDR2 FYNNEI. Trimming left V 5 bases short and J 4 bases short, with 15 bases between. The CDR3 length is 15 residues. CDR3 in DNA: TGTGCCAGCAGTCGGGACGGCAAAACTAATCAGCCCCAGCATTTT. Its translation: CASSRDGKTNQPQHF.

The chain recombines TRBV6-6 with TRBJ1-1, with D possibly matching TRBD1 (5 bases). CDR1 is MNHNY and CDR2 is SVGAGI in the germline V gene (reference sequence). V lost 9 bases and J lost 0, with 14 bases in between. CDR3 length equals 14 residues. The CDR3 sequence: CASRGGAVNTEAFF. The CDR3 DNA follows: TGTGCCAGTCGGGGGGGAGCGGTGAACACTGAAGCTTTCTTT.

This clonotype was seen more than once but under ten times. The rearrangement joins TRBV6-5 to TRBJ2-4; D gene unclear. The ends were cut back, 5 bases at V and 2 bases at J, with 13 bases in the middle. This CDR3 is built from 15 residues. Germline CDR1 MNHEY, CDR2 SVGAGI. This chain's CDR3 is CASSLTQSSKNIQYF. The CDR3 region has the DNA TGTGCCAGCAGTCTAACACAGTCGTCCAAAAACATTCAGTACTTC.

This clonotype occurred a few times. This chain links TRBV30 with TRBJ1-2; tentative D call: TRBD1 (5 bases). The length of the CDR3 is 12 residues. The germline gives CDR1 GTSNPN, CDR2 SVGIG (reference sequence). The germline V and J ends were trimmed by 0 bases and 10 bases, with 12 bases remaining between them. CDR3 in amino acids: CAWSVQASYYTF. The CDR3 DNA reads as TGTGCCTGGAGTGTACAGGCATCTTACTACACCTTC.

This chain links TRBV5-1 with TRBJ2-1, with D maybe TRBD2 (5 bases). Trimming took off 7 bases at V and 3 bases at J, with 14 bases between the two ends. The length of the CDR3 is 14 residues. Germline CDR1 is SGHRS and CDR2 is YFSETQ. The CDR3 here is CASEAEPSYNEQFF. As DNA, the CDR3 is TGCGCCAGCGAAGCGGAGCCGAGCTACAATGAGCAGTTCTTC.

In this sample, this clonotype turned up once. CDR3 protein: CASSQEGTGVFEKLFF. In DNA, the CDR3 is TGCGCCAGCAGCCAAGAAGGGACAGGGGTTTTTGAAAAACTGTTTTTT. V is TRBV4-3 and J is TRBJ1-4; 10 bases line up with TRBD1. J gave up 7 bases and V 0 bases, and 5 bases lay outside the gene matches. Germline loops: CDR1 LGHNA, CDR2 YSLEER. The CDR3 has 16 residues.

V and J are TRBV14 and TRBJ2-3; D may match TRBD1 or TRBD2 (5 bases each). The CDR3 has 17 residues. Germline loops: CDR1 SGHDN, CDR2 FVKESK. V lost 0 bases to trimming and J lost 1 base, with 14 bases between them. The DNA of the CDR3 is TGTGCCAGCAGCCAAGAGGTAACGGGGCTCGGCACAGATACGCAGTATTTT. Amino acid sequence: CASSQEVTGLGTDTQYF.

The chain has TRBV6-2 or TRBV6-3 and TRBJ1-1; D possibly corresponds to TRBD1 (6 bases). Trimming removed 3 bases at V and 11 bases at J, with 22 bases between. Germline V gene lookup returns CDR1 MNHEY and CDR2 SVGEGT. The CDR3 covers 15 residues. The CDR3 coding sequence is TGTGCCAGCAGTTATATGCCGGGACCAGAGAGGGGGGCTTTCTTT. Protein product: CASSYMPGPERGAFF.

This clonotype appeared a few times. The chain couples TRBV5-1 to TRBJ2-2; TRBD2 matches 8 bases. The length of the CDR3 is 15 residues. Per the germline V gene, CDR1 is SGHRS and CDR2 is YFSETQ. V dropped 4 bases and J dropped 7; count of bases not matched to a gene: 9. In nucleotides, the CDR3 is TGCGCCAGCAGCCGGAACTCAGCGGGAGACGGGGAGCTGTTTTTT. Protein sequence: CASSRNSAGDGELFF.

This clonotype was counted only a few times. The chain carries TRBV5-1 and TRBJ2-1; D is perhaps TRBD1 or TRBD2 (5 bases each). The J call may be wrong; the DNA end is better matched by TRBJ2-7. CDR3 length: 15 amino acids. The germline gives CDR1 SGHRS, CDR2 YFSETQ. The CDR3 nucleotides read TGCGCCAGCAGCCCACAGCCAGGGACGGTCTACGAGCAGTACGTC. It specifies CASSPQPGTVYEQYV.

On this clonotype itself: A much larger clone sits a single nucleotide away, making a read error possible. The chain uses TRBV20-1 and TRBJ2-1; D not resolved. V was cut by 1 base and J by 5 bases, with 9 bases left in between. The CDR3 totals 13 residues. From germline, CDR1 is DFQATT and CDR2 SNEGSKA (reference sequence). The CDR3, as DNA: TGCAGTGCTAGAGGTCCAGGTCACAATGAGCAGTTCTTC. Its protein is CSARGPGHNEQFF.

The chain has TRBV28 and TRBJ2-5; 8 nucleotides align to TRBD1. The J call is uncertain, as TRBJ2-7 better fits the DNA end. This CDR3 is built from 14 residues. The germline gives CDR1 MDHEN, CDR2 SYDVKM. The CDR3 DNA reads as TGTGCCAGCAGTCCTCCGGGACAGGTCCACGAGCAGTACTTC. Its translation is CASSPPGQVHEQYF.

The table lists this clonotype with a few counts. The J gene is TRBJ1-2, the V gene TRBV18; TRBD1 might be the D (5 bases). This CDR3 region has 14 residues. Germline CDR1 is KGHSH and CDR2 is LQKENI. V lost 8 bases and J 6 bases, leaving 19 bases between the germline ends. This chain's CDR3 is CASRGTSDGNGYTF. CDR3 sequence (DNA): TGTGCCAGCCGGGGGACCTCCGATGGAAATGGCTACACCTTC. Together with reference TRBV18 and TRBJ1-2, the CDR3 gives the full variable domain: NAGVMQNPRHLVRRRGQEARLRCSPMKGHSHVYWYRQLPEEGLKFMVYLQKENIIDESGMPKERFSAEFPKEGPSILRIQQVVRGDSAAYFCASRGTSDGNGYTFGSGTRLTVV.

This clonotype has ten or more counts. The rearrangement uses TRBV3-1 and TRBJ2-7, with D possibly matching TRBD1 (6 bases). The germline V and J ends were trimmed by 6 bases and 3 bases, with 12 bases remaining between them. Germline V gives CDR1 LGHDT, CDR2 YNNKEL (reference sequence). The CDR3 sequence is 13 residues long. The CDR3: CASSRQAYYEQYF. CDR3 DNA: TGTGCCAGCAGTCGACAGGCTTACTACGAGCAGTACTTC.